These 29 T cell receptor beta chains originate from one sample sequenced in a study of tumor and adjacent non-tumor tissue in lung cancer. Three rounds of nested PCR, following a modified ARM-PCR protocol, produced the TCRbeta library. One entry per CDR3 protein, called by TCRdb with MiXCR from the multiplex PCR reads. The data hold tens of thousands of distinct CDR3 sequences, with 74% observed a single time. RNA was extracted from bulk tissue without any cell sorting. This non-tumor lung sample came from over 3 cm beyond the tumor edge. Sequenced input: distant non-tumor lung tissue. The receptors come from an older woman with non-small cell lung cancer.

This clonotype is labeled as medium-sized (0.01 to 0.1%). The V and J genes are TRBV4-3 and TRBJ2-5; D is undetermined. Germline CDR1 reads LGHNA; CDR2 reads YSLEER. Trimming removed 0 bases at V and 6 bases at J, with 14 bases between. This CDR3 region has 15 residues. CDR3 DNA: TGCGCCAGCAGCCAAGAGGTCACCCTTGGCAAGACCCAGTACTTC. It yields the protein CASSQEVTLGKTQYF.

This clonotype was found once. Lacking the conserved final phenylalanine or tryptophan, this CDR3 likely reflects a read error. The DNA is left out, because the CDR3 cannot be placed on it with certainty; the CDR3 is given as TCRdb lists it. This sequence joins TRBV29-1 and TRBJ2-7; TRBD2 is the table's D call, not checked against the DNA. Germline V gene data show CDR1 as SQVTM and CDR2 as ANQGSEA. Both ends counted, the CDR3 spans 14 residues. The CDR3 here is CSVEDLRSGGAMYI.

This rearrangement joins TRBV29-1 to TRBJ1-2, with 7 nucleotides matching TRBD1. This CDR3 comprises 15 residues. CDR1 and CDR2 from the germline V gene are SQVTM and ANQGSEA. The DNA of the CDR3 is TGCAGTCCCCAGGGGGTCGAGATTGCTAACTATGGCTACACCTTC. Amino acids: CSPQGVEIANYGYTF.

This clonotype was picked up a small number of times. Because it lacks the conserved phenylalanine or tryptophan at the end, this CDR3 is likely a read error. This sequence joins TRBV6-1 and TRBJ1-2, with D maybe TRBD1 (6 bases). Germline CDR1 reads MNHNS; CDR2 reads SASEGT. The CDR3 consists of 15 residues. CDR3 amino acids: CASSGTGFFNYGYTL. In nucleotides, the CDR3 is TGTGCCAGCAGTGGAACAGGGTTTTTCAACTACGGCTACACCCTC.

This clonotype was seen a single time. The V call is TRBV4-3, the J call TRBJ2-7, with TRBD2 matching over 11 bases. V gave up 4 bases and J gave up 13 bases; unmatched junction bases: 15. Looked up from germline, CDR1 is LGHNA and CDR2 is YSLEER. This CDR3 has 15 amino acids. The CDR3 nucleotides are TGCGCCAGCAGCCTGCGACTAGCGGGAACCTACGGGCAATACTTC. Translation gives CASSLRLAGTYGQYF.

V usage is TRBV6-5 and J usage is TRBJ2-5; 9 bases fit TRBD1. The CDR3 covers 14 residues. Germline trimming cut 9 bases from V and 5 bases from J; bases unmatched to any gene: 10. The germline V gene encodes CDR1 MNHEY and CDR2 SVGAGI. The CDR3 spells CASRNRGRDETQYF. CDR3 coding DNA: TGTGCCAGTAGAAACAGGGGGCGCGATGAGACCCAGTACTTC.

Comment on this clonotype: A read error may account for a junction end that differs from germline. The V call is TRBV6-5, the J call TRBJ2-5; 10 nucleotides line up with TRBD1. CDR1 MNHEY and CDR2 SVGAGI come from the germline V gene. This CDR3 has 14 amino acids. CDR3 residues: CASSRTGGLETQHF. In DNA, the CDR3 is TGTGCCAGCAGTCGGACAGGGGGTCTAGAGACCCAGCACTTC.

Of note for this clonotype: This CDR3 is missing its conserved last phenylalanine or tryptophan, likely due to a read error. The gene calls are TRBV11-1 and TRBJ2-7; TRBD2 is a possible D gene (5 bases). Germline V gene data show CDR1 as SGHAT and CDR2 as FQDESV (reference sequence). The CDR3 totals 14 residues. The CDR3 DNA follows: TGTGCCAGCAGCTTAGATACGGGAACTTACGGGCAGTACTTG. It specifies CASSLDTGTYGQYL.

This clonotype was found once. The chain employs TRBV6-5 and TRBJ2-1; TRBD2 might be the D (6 bases). This CDR3 region has 16 residues. Per germline, CDR1 MNHEY and CDR2 SVGAGI. V dropped 10 bases and J dropped 6 bases, with 25 bases sitting between them. This chain's CDR3 is CATESGLPCLVNEQFF. The CDR3 DNA reads TGTGCCACGGAAAGCGGGCTTCCCTGCTTGGTCAATGAGCAGTTCTTC.

This clonotype was seen a single time. A much larger clone lies a single base off, so this may be a read error. The CDR3 ends on some other residue instead of the conserved phenylalanine or tryptophan, so this is likely a read error. The chain recombines TRBV11-2 with TRBJ1-2, with a tentative D call TRBD1 (6 bases). The CDR3 spans 13 residues. Germline V gene sequence: CDR1 SGHAT, CDR2 FQNNGV. The CDR3, as DNA: TGTGCCAACAGCCTAGAGGTGGGGGCTGGCTACACCCTC. It encodes CANSLEVGAGYTL.

As regards this clonotype: As the CDR3 is not closed by the conserved phenylalanine or tryptophan, this likely results from a read error. V usage is TRBV11-2 and J usage is TRBJ2-1, with 7 positions matching TRBD2. The germline gives CDR1 SGHAT, CDR2 FQNNGV. Trimming at V came to 1 base and at J to 7 bases, leaving 7 bases not matched to a gene. CDR3 length: 15 residues. The CDR3 protein is CASSLVCGGVNEQFS. The CDR3 DNA is TGTGCCAGCAGCTTAGTTTGTGGGGGGGTAAATGAGCAGTTCTCC.

Remarks on this clonotype: An end of the junction differs from the germline gene, which may be a read error. The chain employs TRBV2 and TRBJ2-1; maybe TRBD2 (6 bases). The CDR3 has 15 amino acids. CDR1 and CDR2 (germline): SNHLY, FYNNEI. The CDR3 DNA is TGTGCCAGCAGTCCTACTCGACTAGATCACAATGAGCAGTTCTTT. Protein product: CASSPTRLDHNEQFF.

Notes on this clonotype: One end of the junction fails to match germline, which may point to a read error. This chain links TRBV6-2 or TRBV6-3 with TRBJ2-2, with TRBD2 matching over 8 bases. Germline loops: CDR1 MNHEY, CDR2 SVGEGT. The CDR3 is 20 amino acids. The CDR3 region has the DNA TGTGGCAGCAGTTATTTGTTAGCGGGACCCACGCGGGTTAACACCGGGGGGCTGTTTTTT. The encoded protein is CGSSYLLAGPTRVNTGGLFF.

This clonotype was seen a few times. A much larger clone differs by one base, so this may be a read error. This chain connects TRBV6-2 or TRBV6-3 to TRBJ2-7; D remains unclear. Germline V gives CDR1 MNHEY, CDR2 SVGEGT. V was clipped by 2 bases and J by 6 bases, with 8 bases between them. CDR3 length: 12 amino acids. CDR3 amino acids: CASSYQRFEQYF. CDR3 nucleotide sequence: TGTGCCAGCAGTTACCAAAGGTTCGAGCAGTACTTC.

A note on this clonotype: This sequence may be a read error, since a much larger clone differs from it by one base. The CDR3 sequence: CASSLIVYTGELFF. The CDR3 DNA follows: TGTGCCAGCAGCTTGATCGTATACACCGGGGAGCTGTTTTTT. The chain carries TRBV5-5 and TRBJ2-2; D gene ambiguous. The CDR3 consists of 14 residues. V was pared by 1 base and J by 3 bases, with 7 bases between. CDR1 and CDR2 (germline): SGHKS, YYEKEE (reference sequence).

In its sample, this clonotype was seen once. The chain recombines TRBV11-2 with TRBJ2-1, with 10 bases lining up with TRBD2. Per germline, CDR1 SGHAT and CDR2 FQNNGV. CDR3 length: 17 amino acids. With 5 bases clipped from V and 6 bases from J, the junction kept 13 bases outside the gene matches. The CDR3 spells CASSPPQLAGSFNEQFF. CDR3 coding DNA: TGTGCCAGCAGCCCCCCCCAACTAGCGGGGAGTTTCAATGAGCAGTTCTTC.

A single count supports this clonotype. The chain has TRBV11-3 and TRBJ2-5; perhaps TRBD1 as D (5 bases). Between the trimmed V and J ends, which lost 10 bases and 2 bases, there was a span of 11 bases. This CDR3 comprises 12 residues. In germline, CDR1 is SGHNT, CDR2 YENEEA. The chain's CDR3 is CANGRQQETQYF. Here the CDR3 DNA reads TGTGCCAACGGCAGACAGCAAGAGACCCAGTACTTC.

This clonotype is medium-sized by share. The CDR3 is CASSLDPLTSTDTQYF. The CDR3 DNA is TGTGCCAGCAGCTTAGATCCCTTGACTAGCACAGATACGCAGTATTTT. This chain connects TRBV11-2 to TRBJ2-3, with D unclear. With 0 bases removed from V and 0 bases from J, the gap between germline ends came to 10 bases. CDR1 and CDR2 (germline): SGHAT, FQNNGV. This CDR3 region has 16 residues.

As for this clonotype: The junction does not match germline at one end; this may be a read error. The chain carries TRBV11-1 and TRBJ2-3; D call uncertain. The CDR3 sequence is 15 residues long. Germline CDR1 and CDR2: SGHAT and FQDESV (reference sequence). CDR3 protein: CANSLFLMGTDTLYF. As DNA, the CDR3 is TGTGCCAACAGCTTATTCCTCATGGGAACAGATACGCTGTATTTT.

This clonotype has only one observation. The conserved closing phenylalanine or tryptophan is absent in this CDR3, likely reflecting a read error. The chain uses TRBV6-2 or TRBV6-3 and TRBJ2-7, with a weak D call TRBD1 (5 bases). V lost 2 bases and J lost 3, with 14 bases in between. CDR3 length: 15 amino acids. Germline V gene lookup returns CDR1 MNHEY and CDR2 SVGEGT. The CDR3 region is CASSYSTGSLYEQYC. The CDR3 bases are TGTGCCAGCAGTTACAGTACAGGATCCCTCTACGAGCAGTACTGC.

As to this clonotype: An end of the junction does not agree with germline; a read error may underlie this. The chain recombines TRBV11-2 with TRBJ2-5; D is possibly TRBD1 or TRBD2 (5 bases each). Germline values: CDR1 SGHAT, CDR2 FQNNGV. The length of the CDR3 is 14 residues. The chain's CDR3 is CASNLEGTFGTLYF. In DNA, the CDR3 is TGTGCCAGCAACTTAGAGGGCACCTTTGGGACCCTGTACTTC. Variable domain in full (rest from reference TRBV11-2 and TRBJ2-5): EAGVAQSPRYKIIEKRQSVAFWCNPISGHATLYWYQQILGQGPKLLIQFQNNGVVDDSQLPKDRFSAERLKGVDSTLKIQPAKLEDSAVYLCASNLEGTFGTLYFGPGTRLLVL.

The count of this clonotype is one. This may come from a read error, since a much larger clone is one base off. The J gene is TRBJ2-4, the V gene TRBV28; tentatively, D is TRBD1 (6 bases). This CDR3 comprises 15 residues. Germline V gene data show CDR1 as MDHEN and CDR2 as SYDVKM. CDR3 sequence reads: CAGSLFGQSFNIQYF. As DNA, the CDR3 is TGTGCCGGCAGTCTATTTGGACAGTCGTTCAACATTCAGTACTTC.

The rearrangement uses TRBV6-2 or TRBV6-3 and TRBJ2-1, with 14 bases lining up with TRBD2. Germline V lookup: CDR1 MNHEY, CDR2 SVGEGT. V lost 6 bases and J lost 8; bases outside the gene matches: 12. CDR3 length: 17 amino acids. CDR3 DNA sequence: TGTGCCAGCAGCCCGACTAGCGGGAGGGCAGCATACGATGAGCAGTTCTTC. Protein product: CASSPTSGRAAYDEQFF.

About this clonotype: This CDR3 is missing its conserved last phenylalanine or tryptophan, likely due to a read error. The J gene is TRBJ1-2, the V gene TRBV5-6; D is uncertain. The CDR3 length is 17 residues. Germline V gives CDR1 SGHDT, CDR2 YYEEEE. The CDR3 spells CASSLEESPGANYDYTL. CDR3 coding DNA: TGTGCCAGCAGCTTGGAGGAGTCGCCCGGAGCTAACTATGACTACACCCTC.

This chain links TRBV28 with TRBJ1-6; unclear D gene. V was pared by 7 bases and J by 8 bases, with 15 bases between. Germline V gene lookup returns CDR1 MDHEN and CDR2 SYDVKM. The CDR3 spans 14 residues. The CDR3 region has the DNA TGTGCCAGCACACTTGGACTGGTAGATTCACCCCTCCACTTT. Its protein product is CASTLGLVDSPLHF.

In the case of this clonotype: At one of its ends the junction is not consistent with the germline gene, which may arise from a read error. The chain couples TRBV20-1 to TRBJ1-1; D gene unclear. The germline V gene has CDR1 DFQATT and CDR2 SNEGSKA (reference sequence). This CDR3 has 11 amino acids. CDR3 sequence (DNA): TGCAGTGCCGGCTCGAACACTGATGCTTCCTTT. This sequence encodes CSAGSNTDASF.

This clonotype has more than one count but fewer than ten. V gene TRBV6-2 or TRBV6-3 combines with J gene TRBJ2-1; 8 nucleotides line up with TRBD1. Germline CDR1 and CDR2: MNHEY and SVGEGT. This CDR3 region has 15 residues. J lost 7 bases, V lost 4 bases, and 9 bases had no gene match. CDR3 DNA sequence: TGTGCCAGCAGTTGTAGGCAGGGGGCTAAGAATGAGCAGTTCTTC. Translating it yields CASSCRQGAKNEQFF.

About this clonotype itself: The junction departs from germline at one end; a sequencing error may be responsible. V and J are TRBV6-2 or TRBV6-3 and TRBJ2-2, with 8 bases identical to TRBD1. From germline, CDR1 is MNHEY and CDR2 SVGEGT. The CDR3 consists of 15 residues. CDR3 residues: CASRSQGANTGELFF. The DNA for the CDR3 is TGTGCCAGCAGATCCCAGGGGGCTAACACTGGGGAGCTGTTTTTT.

V usage is TRBV9 and J usage is TRBJ2-3; D is unresolved. In germline, CDR1 is SGDLS, CDR2 YYNGEE. V was clipped by 0 bases and J by 0 bases, with 5 bases between them. The CDR3 is 14 residues long. The CDR3 here is CASSVDRSTDTQYF. The CDR3 nucleotides read TGTGCCAGCAGCGTAGATCGGAGCACAGATACGCAGTATTTT.